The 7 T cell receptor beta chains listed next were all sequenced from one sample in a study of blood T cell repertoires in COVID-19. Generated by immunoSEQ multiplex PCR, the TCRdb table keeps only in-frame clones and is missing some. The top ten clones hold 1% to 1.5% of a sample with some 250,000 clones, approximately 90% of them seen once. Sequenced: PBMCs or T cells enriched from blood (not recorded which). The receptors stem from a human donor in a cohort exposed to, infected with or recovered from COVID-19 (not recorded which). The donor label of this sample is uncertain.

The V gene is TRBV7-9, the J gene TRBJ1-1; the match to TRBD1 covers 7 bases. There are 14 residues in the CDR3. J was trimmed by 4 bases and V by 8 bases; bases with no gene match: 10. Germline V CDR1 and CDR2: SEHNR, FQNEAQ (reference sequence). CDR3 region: CASRVLGGITEAFF. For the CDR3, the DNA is TGTGCCAGCCGAGTTTTAGGGGGCATCACTGAAGCTTTCTTT. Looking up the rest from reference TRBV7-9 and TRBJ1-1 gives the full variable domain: DTGVSQNPRHKITKRGQNVTFRCDPISEHNRLYWYRQTLGQGPEFLTYFQNEAQLEKSRLLSDRFSAERPKGSFSTLEIQRTEQGDSAMYLCASRVLGGITEAFFGQGTRLTVV.

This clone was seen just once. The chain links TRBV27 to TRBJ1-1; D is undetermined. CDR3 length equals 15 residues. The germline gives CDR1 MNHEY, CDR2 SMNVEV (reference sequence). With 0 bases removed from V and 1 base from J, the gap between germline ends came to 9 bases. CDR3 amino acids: CASSLSVGGNTEAFF. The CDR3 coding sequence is TGTGCCAGCAGTTTATCGGTCGGTGGGAACACTGAAGCTTTCTTT.

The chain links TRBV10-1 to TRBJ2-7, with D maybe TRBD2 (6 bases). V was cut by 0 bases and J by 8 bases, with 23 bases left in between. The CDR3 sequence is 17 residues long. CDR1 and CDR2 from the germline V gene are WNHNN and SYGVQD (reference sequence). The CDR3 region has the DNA TGCGCCAGCAGTGAGTCATCGCGAGCGGGTAGGCCTACGAAGCAGTACTTC. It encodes CASSESSRAGRPTKQYF.

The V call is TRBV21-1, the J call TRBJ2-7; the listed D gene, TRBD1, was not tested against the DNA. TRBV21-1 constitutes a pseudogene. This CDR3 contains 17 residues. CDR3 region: CASSIGIWTESSYEQYF. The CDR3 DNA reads TGTGCCAGCAGCATAGGAATATGGACAGAAAGCTCCTACGAGCAGTACTTC.

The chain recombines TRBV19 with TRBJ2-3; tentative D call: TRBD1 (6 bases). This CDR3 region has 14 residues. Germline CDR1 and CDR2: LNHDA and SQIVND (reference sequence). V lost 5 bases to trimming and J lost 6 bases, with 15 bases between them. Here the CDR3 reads CASSPGQMVDTQYF. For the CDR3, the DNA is TGTGCCAGTAGTCCCGGACAGATGGTGGATACGCAGTATTTT.

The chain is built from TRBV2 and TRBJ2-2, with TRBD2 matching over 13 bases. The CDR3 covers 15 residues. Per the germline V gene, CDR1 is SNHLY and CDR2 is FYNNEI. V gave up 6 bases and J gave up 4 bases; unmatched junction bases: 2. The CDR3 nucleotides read TGTGCCAGCAGGGGACTAGCGGGGAGCACCGGGGAGCTGTTTTTT. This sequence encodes CASRGLAGSTGELFF. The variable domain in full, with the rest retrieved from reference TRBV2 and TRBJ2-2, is EPEVTQTPSHQVTQMGQEVILRCVPISNHLYFYWYRQILGQKVEFLVSFYNNEISEKSEIFDDQFSVERPDGSNFTLKIRSTKLEDSAMYFCASRGLAGSTGELFFGEGSRLTVL.

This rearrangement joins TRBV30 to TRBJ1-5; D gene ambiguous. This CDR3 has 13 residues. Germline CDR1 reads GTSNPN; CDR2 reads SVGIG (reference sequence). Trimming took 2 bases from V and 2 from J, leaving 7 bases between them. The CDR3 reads CAWSITGNQPQHF. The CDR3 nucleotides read TGTGCCTGGAGTATCACAGGCAATCAGCCCCAGCATTTT.